The T cell receptor beta chain under discussion was sequenced for a study of OX40 agonist ivuxolimab in advanced cancers. As for the study in general: Therapy given before enrollment (anti-PD-1, anti-PD-L1 or anti-CTLA-4) was allowed, and under 45% had some.

This CDR3 spans 15 amino acids. The V gene's germline CDR1 is SGHKS and CDR2 YYEKEE (reference sequence). V lost 3 bases and J lost 4, with 13 bases in between. Findings and caveats of the study: Circulating CD4+ and CD8+ T cells showed clonal expansion by week 6 at 0.1 to 3.0 mg/kg.

Comments on this clone: No antigen is known for it.

Measured with immunoSEQ multiplex PCR; TCRdb has only the in-frame clones, and not every one. Of about 110,000 clones in the sample, about nine tenths were seen once. Individuals having autoimmune disease history or systemic immunosuppression were not enrolled. Blood samples were obtained at baseline, cycle 4 day 1, and cycle 7 day 1. Sequences were derived from CD4+ or CD8+ T cells sorted from blood, sampled in a trial of the OX40 agonist ivuxolimab. The rearrangement links TRBV5-5 to TRBJ1-4; D is undetermined. The source of this sequence is an adult with an advanced solid tumor such as melanoma, head and neck, liver or kidney cancer. The CDR3 spells CASSSSPGDNEKLFF. The CDR3 DNA sequence: TGTGCCAGCAGCTCAAGTCCCGGGGATAATGAAAAACTGTTTTTT.